These 28 T cell receptor beta chains were all obtained from the same sample, sequenced in a study of blood T cells in healthy people across ages. Primed by a sample-barcoded 5' primer and a J-beta primer mix, a second PCR proceeded for roughly 7 to 12 cycles. TCRdb ran MiXCR on the 5' RACE reads and lists one entry per CDR3 protein. This table has 1.5 million to 2 million distinct CDR3 sequences, 28% appearing once. Sequencing used blood. These receptors were collected from a woman younger than 45 in good health.

This clonotype was observed a handful of times. The V call is TRBV3-1, the J call TRBJ2-1, with TRBD2 identical over 8 bases. There are 16 residues in the CDR3. The J segment lost 5 bases and the V segment lost 0 bases, leaving 6 bases of the junction unmatched. Per the germline V gene, CDR1 is LGHDT and CDR2 is YNNKEL (reference sequence). CDR3 nucleotides: TGTGCCAGCAGCCAAGATAGCGGGGTTTCCCACAATGAGCAGTTCTTC. Encoded protein: CASSQDSGVSHNEQFF.

This clonotype was picked up a small number of times. This chain connects TRBV20-1 to TRBJ2-7, with D perhaps TRBD2 (5 bases). Looked up from germline, CDR1 is DFQATT and CDR2 is SNEGSKA (reference sequence). CDR3 length equals 14 residues. V lost 2 bases to trimming and J lost 0 bases, with 11 bases between them. DNA of the CDR3: TGCAGTGCTAGATCTAGCCGCAGCTCCTACGAGCAGTACTTC. Residues: CSARSSRSSYEQYF.

This clonotype was counted ten times or more. The chain couples TRBV12-3 or TRBV12-4 to TRBJ2-5; a weak D match, TRBD2 (5 bases). CDR3 size: 13 residues. With 6 bases removed from V and 2 bases from J, the gap between germline ends came to 10 bases. CDR3 bases: TGTGCCAGCAGCTTCCCGGGGCAAGAGACCCAGTACTTC. It yields the protein CASSFPGQETQYF.

In regard to this clonotype: A clone one base away is much larger, so this may be a read error. The chain combines TRBV5-5 with TRBJ1-5, with D uncertain. Germline V gene lookup returns CDR1 SGHKS and CDR2 YYEKEE (reference sequence). The CDR3 is 15 residues long. The CDR3 region is CASSLGSNSNQPRHF. Here the CDR3 DNA reads TGTGCCAGCAGCTTGGGGAGCAATAGCAATCAGCCCCGGCATTTT.

This clonotype was observed many times. The genes are TRBV20-1 and TRBJ2-7, with a tentative D call TRBD2 (6 bases). Germline lookup yields CDR1 DFQATT and CDR2 SNEGSKA (reference sequence). V was shortened by 5 bases and J by 4 bases, with 15 bases between the two germline ends. The CDR3 sequence is 13 residues long. CDR3 in amino acids: CSAASGTGYEQYF. CDR3 bases: TGCAGTGCTGCCTCCGGGACTGGATACGAGCAGTACTTC.

This clonotype was detected only a few times. The rearrangement uses TRBV5-1 and TRBJ2-4; a possible D gene is TRBD1 (5 bases). V was cut by 4 bases and J by 2 bases, with 16 bases left in between. The CDR3 extends over 16 amino acids. CDR1 SGHRS and CDR2 YFSETQ come from the germline V gene. CDR3 residues: CASSLTVSGSKNIQYF. For the CDR3, the DNA is TGCGCCAGCAGCCTGACAGTTTCAGGGTCCAAAAACATTCAGTACTTC.

The chain is built from TRBV4-3 and TRBJ2-5; tentatively, D is TRBD1 or TRBD2 (5 bases each). CDR3 length: 16 residues. Germline CDR1 reads LGHNA; CDR2 reads YSLEER. V lost 1 base, J lost 5 bases, and 17 bases lay in between. The CDR3 DNA is TGCGCCAGCAGCCAAGGTCTTGGGACCTTAACGGAGACCCAGTACTTC. Residues: CASSQGLGTLTETQYF.

The chain joins TRBV30 to TRBJ2-1; D unclear. The ends were cut back, 5 bases at V and 2 bases at J, with 4 bases in the middle. Germline CDR1 GTSNPN, CDR2 SVGIG (reference sequence). The CDR3 extends over 11 amino acids. The CDR3: CAWAPYNEQFF. For the CDR3, the DNA is TGTGCCTGGGCGCCCTACAATGAGCAGTTCTTC.

This clonotype was counted a few times. The V gene is TRBV15, the J gene TRBJ2-4, with D perhaps matching TRBD1 or TRBD2 (5 bases each). Trimming left V 0 bases short and J 7 bases short, with 16 bases between. The CDR3 totals 16 residues. Germline CDR1 reads LNHNV; CDR2 reads YYDKDF (reference sequence). CDR3 sequence reads: CATSRDQGVGLNIQYF. In DNA, the CDR3 is TGTGCCACCAGCAGAGATCAGGGAGTTGGTCTGAACATTCAGTACTTC. The full variable domain, completed using reference TRBV15 and TRBJ2-4, is DAMVIQNPRYQVTQFGKPVTLSCSQTLNHNVMYWYQQKSSQAPKLLFHYYDKDFNNEADTPDNFQSRRPNTSFCFLDIRSPGLGDTAMYLCATSRDQGVGLNIQYFGAGTRLSVL.

The J gene is TRBJ1-2, the V gene TRBV25-1; the D is unclear. The CDR3 spans 14 residues. CDR1 is MGHDK and CDR2 is SYGVNS in the germline V gene. The ends were cut back, 8 bases at V and 4 bases at J, with 17 bases in the middle. In DNA form, the CDR3 reads TGTGCCAGCGCTCACCCGACACCTCCCTATGGCTACACCTTC. This sequence encodes CASAHPTPPYGYTF.

The CDR3 protein is CASSRLTGGGGETQYF. As DNA, the CDR3 is TGTGCCAGCAGCCGCTTAACGGGGGGCGGAGGGGAGACCCAGTACTTC. The V and J genes are TRBV7-8 and TRBJ2-5; a possible D gene is TRBD2 (7 bases). The V gene lost 5 bases and the J gene lost 5 bases, with 21 bases spanning the gap. Germline V gene data show CDR1 as SGHVS and CDR2 as FQNEAQ. The CDR3 covers 16 residues. Combining the CDR3 with reference TRBV7-8 and TRBJ2-5 gives the whole variable domain GAGVSQSPRYKVAKRGQDVALRCDPISGHVSLFWYQQALGQGPEFLTYFQNEAQLDKSGLPSDRFFAERPEGSVSTLKIQRTQQEDSAVYLCASSRLTGGGGETQYFGPGTRLLVL.

The chain uses TRBV10-1 and TRBJ2-7, with 7 bases aligning to TRBD1. Losses at the gene ends were 6 bases for V and 2 bases for J; bases not matched to a gene: 13. The CDR3 is 16 amino acids. From germline, CDR1 is WNHNN and CDR2 SYGVQD (reference sequence). The CDR3 coding sequence is TGCGCCAGCAGATACCAAACAGGGGAACAGACCTACGAGCAGTACTTC. Translating it yields CASRYQTGEQTYEQYF.

This clonotype showed up many times. One base away lies a much larger clone, so this may be a sequencing read error. The V call is TRBV29-1, the J call TRBJ2-6; D is possibly TRBD1 (5 bases). Germline V lookup: CDR1 SQVTM, CDR2 ANQGSEA. The CDR3 sequence is 13 residues long. CDR3 sequence reads: CSVTTSGANVRTF. CDR3 nucleotide sequence: TGCAGCGTAACTACCTCTGGGGCCAACGTCCGGACTTTC.

The chain combines TRBV6-6 with TRBJ1-6; no definite D call. V was clipped by 3 bases and J by 10 bases, with 22 bases between them. The length of the CDR3 is 17 residues. Germline V gene lookup returns CDR1 MNHNY and CDR2 SVGAGI (reference sequence). The CDR3 nucleotides read TGTGCCAGCAGTTATAAAACCAACCTCGGGAGTCACTCACCCCTCCACTTT. Translated, it gives CASSYKTNLGSHSPLHF.

This chain's CDR3 is CASSLEREYKQYF. In DNA form, the CDR3 reads TGTGCCAGCAGCTTGGAAAGGGAATACAAGCAGTACTTC. J is TRBJ2-7 and V is TRBV5-4; D is unclear. The CDR3 is made up of 13 amino acids. V was pared by 0 bases and J by 8 bases, with 12 bases between. CDR1 is SGHNT, CDR2 YYREEE, per germline (reference sequence).

This clonotype occurred many times. The rearrangement uses TRBV15 and TRBJ2-6, with 7 bases that match TRBD1. Germline trimming cut 0 bases from V and 0 bases from J; bases unmatched to any gene: 5. Germline V gene data show CDR1 as LNHNV and CDR2 as YYDKDF (reference sequence). This CDR3 region has 18 residues. The CDR3 spells CATSRETGSISGANVLTF. CDR3 coding DNA: TGTGCCACCAGCAGAGAGACAGGGTCTATCTCTGGGGCCAACGTCCTGACTTTC.

This clonotype was counted at least ten times. V usage is TRBV6-1 and J usage is TRBJ2-7, with 11 bases fitting TRBD2. Trimming cost V 10 bases and J 1 base; bases outside gene matches: 3. The CDR3 consists of 13 residues. Germline values: CDR1 MNHNS, CDR2 SASEGT. The CDR3 nucleotides are TGTGCCACGCGGACTAGCGGGTCCTACGAGCAGTACTTC. Its protein is CATRTSGSYEQYF.

As for this clonotype: A much larger clone differs from this one at a single base, so this may be a read error. The V gene is TRBV29-1, the J gene TRBJ2-7; TRBD1 agrees at 11 bases. V was clipped by 4 bases and J by 3 bases; unmatched bases: 8. CDR3 size: 15 residues. Germline V lookup: CDR1 SQVTM, CDR2 ANQGSEA. This CDR3 is CSVGSGTGGCYEQYF. DNA for the CDR3: TGCAGCGTTGGATCCGGGACAGGGGGTTGCTACGAGCAGTACTTC.

Here the CDR3 DNA reads TGTGCCAGCAGCTTAGCGGGCCCTAGAGGGTCCTACAATGAGCAGTTCTTC. Translated: CASSLAGPRGSYNEQFF. The V call is TRBV7-8, the J call TRBJ2-1; possibly TRBD2 for D (5 bases). There are 17 residues in the CDR3. V lost 0 bases to trimming and J lost 1 base, with 13 bases between them. The germline gives CDR1 SGHVS, CDR2 FQNEAQ.

This clonotype turned up a few times. The chain employs TRBV20-1 and TRBJ2-1; 8 bases align to TRBD1. Germline-derived CDR1 and CDR2 are DFQATT and SNEGSKA (reference sequence). The CDR3 is 14 amino acids. V gave up 1 base and J gave up 8 bases; unmatched junction bases: 7. CDR3 amino acids: CSARGTGSNDEQFF. In DNA form, the CDR3 reads TGCAGTGCTAGAGGGACAGGGAGCAACGATGAGCAGTTCTTC.

V gene TRBV6-5 combines with J gene TRBJ2-3, with D possibly being TRBD2 (6 bases). Trimming stripped 5 bases from V and 1 base from J, with 13 bases between. Germline V gene sequence: CDR1 MNHEY, CDR2 SVGAGI. This CDR3 has 15 amino acids. The DNA of the CDR3 is TGTGCCAGCAGTGTGGGACTGCCAGGCACAGATACGCAGTATTTT. Translated, it gives CASSVGLPGTDTQYF.

The chain links TRBV6-2 or TRBV6-3 to TRBJ2-7; 12 bases agree with TRBD2. J gave up 3 bases and V 6 bases, and 6 bases lay outside the gene matches. This CDR3 is 15 amino acids long. Germline lookup yields CDR1 MNHEY and CDR2 SVGEGT. The CDR3 DNA reads as TGTGCCAGCAGACCCCTAGCGGGGGGGTACTACGAGCAGTACTTC. Translated, it gives CASRPLAGGYYEQYF.

This clonotype was detected a few times. This chain uses TRBV5-5 with TRBJ2-5; D gene ambiguous. The closer fit of TRBJ2-7 to the DNA end suggests the J call may be wrong. CDR1 and CDR2 (germline): SGHKS, YYEKEE (reference sequence). The length of the CDR3 is 16 residues. The CDR3: CASSWRRGRRRDEQYF. The CDR3 DNA sequence: TGTGCCAGCAGCTGGCGGCGAGGCAGGAGAAGGGACGAGCAGTACTTC.

This chain uses TRBV7-9 with TRBJ2-4; TRBD2 might be the D (5 bases). CDR1 is SEHNR, CDR2 FQNEAQ, per germline (reference sequence). V was cut by 7 bases and J by 2 bases, with 12 bases left in between. This CDR3 has 14 residues. Here the CDR3 DNA reads TGTGCCAGCACGGGGAGTGGGACCAAAAACATTCAGTACTTC. Translating it yields CASTGSGTKNIQYF.

This clonotype appeared a few times. The chain recombines TRBV20-1 with TRBJ1-2; 8 bases are a match to TRBD1. The CDR3 loop spans 14 amino acids. The trim removed 6 bases at V and 4 bases at J, leaving 10 bases unmatched. Germline V gene lookup returns CDR1 DFQATT and CDR2 SNEGSKA (reference sequence). The CDR3 DNA is TGCAGTGCCCCAACAGGGGGTTCGCGCTATGGCTACACCTTC. Translating it yields CSAPTGGSRYGYTF.

The chain combines TRBV3-1 with TRBJ1-1; TRBD1 aligns across 10 bases. CDR1 is LGHDT and CDR2 is YNNKEL in the germline V gene (reference sequence). The V segment lost 4 bases and the J segment 5 bases; nucleotides outside the gene matches: 10. There are 16 residues in the CDR3. The CDR3 coding sequence is TGTGCCAGCAGCCCCCCCTTAGGGACAGGGGATACTGAAGCTTTCTTT. It specifies CASSPPLGTGDTEAFF. The full variable domain, rest sourced from reference TRBV3-1 and TRBJ1-1, is DTAVSQTPKYLVTQMGNDKSIKCEQNLGHDTMYWYKQDSKKFLKIMFSYNNKELIINETVPNRFSPKSPDKAHLNLHINSLELGDSAVYFCASSPPLGTGDTEAFFGQGTRLTVV.

V is TRBV20-1 and J is TRBJ2-1, with D perhaps TRBD2 (7 bases). Germline CDR1 DFQATT, CDR2 SNEGSKA (reference sequence). The V gene lost 5 bases and the J gene lost 2 bases, with 16 bases spanning the gap. This CDR3 contains 15 residues. In DNA form, the CDR3 reads TGCAGTGCTCGGGGGGCTACGGGAACCTACAATGAGCAGTTCTTC. This translates into CSARGATGTYNEQFF.

This clonotype was counted at least ten times. This chain connects TRBV20-1 to TRBJ2-5; TRBD2 is a possible D gene (6 bases). Trimming left V 0 bases short and J 4 bases short, with 15 bases between. Per the germline V gene, CDR1 is DFQATT and CDR2 is SNEGSKA (reference sequence). The length of the CDR3 is 15 residues. The CDR3 DNA is TGCAGTGCTAGAGATACCCAGGCGGGGTTAGAGACCCAGTACTTC. Residues: CSARDTQAGLETQYF.